This T cell receptor beta chain was identified in a study of sequential checkpoint blockade in melanoma. The wider study: Arm A got nivolumab then ipilimumab; arm B the reverse, 1:1.

This CDR3 contains 16 residues. The ends lost 3 bases at V and 3 bases at J; junction bases unmatched: 8. The germline gives CDR1 ENHRY, CDR2 SYGVKD. Sequencing was performed with immunoSEQ multiplex PCR; in TCRdb, only in-frame clones are kept and a portion is missing. The sample yields under 40,000 clones, less than 90% seen once. Treatment given: randomized to nivolumab then ipilimumab (arm A) or the reverse (arm B). Patients had received no earlier DNA-damaging chemotherapy. Live CD3+CD8+ CD19− CD56− cells were sorted from PBMCs. Sample: CD8+ T cells sorted from blood (inferred from file names), taken from a patient given nivolumab and ipilimumab in sequence. The chain employs TRBV10-3 and TRBJ2-1; the match to TRBD2 covers 7 bases. This clonotype was obtained from a human donor with melanoma. CDR3 sequence (DNA): TGTGCCATCAGTGAAATAGAAGCGGGATACTACAATGAGCAGTTCTTC. This translates into CAISEIEAGYYNEQFF.